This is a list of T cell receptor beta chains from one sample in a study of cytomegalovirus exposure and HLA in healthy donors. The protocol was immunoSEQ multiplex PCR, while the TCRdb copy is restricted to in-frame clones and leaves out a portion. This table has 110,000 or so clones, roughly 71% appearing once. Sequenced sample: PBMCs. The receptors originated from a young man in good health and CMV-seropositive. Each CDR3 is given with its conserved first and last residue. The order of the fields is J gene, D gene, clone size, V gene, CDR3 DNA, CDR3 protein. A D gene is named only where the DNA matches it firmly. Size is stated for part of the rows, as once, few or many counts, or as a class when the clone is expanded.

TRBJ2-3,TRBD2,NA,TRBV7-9,TGTGCCAGCAGCTTACTAGCGGGCACAGATACGCAGTATTTT,CASSLLAGTDTQYF
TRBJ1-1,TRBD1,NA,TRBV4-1,TGCGCCAGCAGCCAGATAGACAGGGGCATAGCTTTCTTT,CASSQIDRGIAFF
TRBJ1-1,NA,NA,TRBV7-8,TGTGCCAGCAGCTTAAGGGGCAAAGGGGGGAACACTGAAGCTTTCTTT,CASSLRGKGGNTEAFF
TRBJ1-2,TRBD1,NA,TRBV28,TGTGCCAGCACAAACCGGAAGGGGGCAGGATTTGGCTACACCTTC,CASTNRKGAGFGYTF
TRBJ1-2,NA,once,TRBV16,TGTGCCAGCAGCCAATCAACAGGGTACTATGGCTACACCTTC,CASSQSTGYYGYTF
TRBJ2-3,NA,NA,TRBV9,TGTGCCAGCAGCGTAGGAGCGGATACGCAGTATTTT,CASSVGADTQYF
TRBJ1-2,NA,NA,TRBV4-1,TGCGCCAGCAGCCAAGATCAGGCAGGGGCCCTTGGTAACTATGGCTACACCTTC,CASSQDQAGALGNYGYTF
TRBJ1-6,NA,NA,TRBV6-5,TGTGCCAGCAGCGCCAGACAGGCCCTCGAGACACCCCTCCACTTT,CASSARQALETPLHF
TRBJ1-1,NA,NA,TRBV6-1,TGTGCCAGCAGTGAGGGAGGGCCCAAGGGGGCTTTCTTT,CASSEGGPKGAFF
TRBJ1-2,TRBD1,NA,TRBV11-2,TGTGCCAGCAGCTACGGACAGGGAAACTATGGCTACACCTTC,CASSYGQGNYGYTF
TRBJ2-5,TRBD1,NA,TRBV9,TGTGCCAGCAGCATGACAGGGGGCGTTGAGACCCAGTACTTC,CASSMTGGVETQYF
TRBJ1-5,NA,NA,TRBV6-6,TGTGCCAGCACGTTGGACAGAAATCAGCCCCAGCATTTT,CASTLDRNQPQHF
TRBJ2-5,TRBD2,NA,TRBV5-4,TGTGCCAGCTCCTCGGGGGGGCAAGAGACCCAGTACTTC,CASSSGGQETQYF
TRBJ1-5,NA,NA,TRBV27,TGTACCAGCAGTTTAAGCGGAGTCAGCAATCAGCCCCAGCATTTT,CTSSLSGVSNQPQHF
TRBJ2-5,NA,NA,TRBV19,TGTGCCAGTAGTTTTCCAGGGGTCCGGGAGACCCAGTACTTC,CASSFPGVRETQYF
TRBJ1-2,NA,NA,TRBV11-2,TGTGCCAGCAGCTTGTTCTTCGGGTTCGGATCCGGCTACACCTTC,CASSLFFGFGSGYTF
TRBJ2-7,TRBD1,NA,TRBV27,TGTGCCAGCAGTTTATCGAGGACAGGGAGCTACGAGCAGTACTTC,CASSLSRTGSYEQYF
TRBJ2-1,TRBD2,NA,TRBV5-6,TGTGCCAGCAGCTTAGCAGCGGGGTCCGCCTACAATGAGCAGTTCTTC,CASSLAAGSAYNEQFF
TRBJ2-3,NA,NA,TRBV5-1,TGCGCCAGCAGCTTACAGGGTCCAGATACGCAGTATTTT,CASSLQGPDTQYF
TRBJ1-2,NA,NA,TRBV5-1,TGCGCCAGCAGCCCTGAGTGGCCGGTAGGGAGCAATGGCTACACCTTC,CASSPEWPVGSNGYTF
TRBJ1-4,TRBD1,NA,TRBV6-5,TGTGCCAGCAGACCACCCGGGACAGCGAATGAAAAACTGTTTTTT,CASRPPGTANEKLFF
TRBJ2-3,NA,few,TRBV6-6,TGTGCCAGCAGTTACTCAGGCGGGGCAGATACGCAGTATTTT,CASSYSGGADTQYF
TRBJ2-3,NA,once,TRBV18,TGTGCCAGCTCACCCGTTAGCCCTCCCCCAGATACGCAGTATTTT,CASSPVSPPPDTQYF
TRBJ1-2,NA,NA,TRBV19,TGTGCCAGTATGCAGGGAAGTGGCTACACCTTC,CASMQGSGYTF
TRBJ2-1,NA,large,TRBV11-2,TGTGCCAGCAGCCACTACAATGAGCAGTTCTTC,CASSHYNEQFF
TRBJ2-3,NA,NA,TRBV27,TGTGCCAGCAGTCCCAGGGGTATCGATACGCAGTATTTT,CASSPRGIDTQYF
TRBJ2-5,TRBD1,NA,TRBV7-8,TGTGCCAGCAGCCCGTCCCGGGACAGGGAGTTAGGGGAGACCCAGTACTTC,CASSPSRDRELGETQYF
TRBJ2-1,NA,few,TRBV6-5,TGTGCCAGCAGTTACTCGAGGGGGGGGAACTACAATGAGCAGTTCTTC,CASSYSRGGNYNEQFF
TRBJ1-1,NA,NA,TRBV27,TGTGCCAGCAGTAGATTGGGAGTTCGCACTGAAGCTTTCTTT,CASSRLGVRTEAFF
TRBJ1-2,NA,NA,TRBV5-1,TGCGCCAGCAGCTTGGACAGGGCTGGCTATGGCTACACCTTC,CASSLDRAGYGYTF
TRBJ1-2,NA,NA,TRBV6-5,TGTGCCAGCCGGGGGGTATATGGCTACACCTTC,CASRGVYGYTF
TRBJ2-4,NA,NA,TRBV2,TGTGCCAGCAGCGGAGGGGGCATCGGAAACATTCAGTACTTC,CASSGGGIGNIQYF
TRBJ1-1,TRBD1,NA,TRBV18,TGTGCCAGCTCACCACCGTGGGACAGGGGCTTTAACGCTTTCTTT,CASSPPWDRGFNAFF
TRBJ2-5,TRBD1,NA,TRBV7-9,TGTGCCAGCAGGACAGGGGGCGAGACCCAGTACTTC,CASRTGGETQYF
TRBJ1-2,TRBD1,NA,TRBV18,TGTGCCAGCTCACCACCGGAAGCAGGGGGCCTTGGCTACACCTTC,CASSPPEAGGLGYTF
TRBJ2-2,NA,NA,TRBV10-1,TGCGCCAGCAGCCCGGTGCGGAACACCGGGGAGCTGTTTTTT,CASSPVRNTGELFF
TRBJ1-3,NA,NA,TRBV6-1,TGTGCCAGCAGTGAAGGTCAGCGGTACTCTGGAAACACCATATATTTT,CASSEGQRYSGNTIYF
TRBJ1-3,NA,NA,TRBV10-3,TGTGCCATCAGTGAAGCCTCGGAGCTAAACACCATATATTTT,CAISEASELNTIYF
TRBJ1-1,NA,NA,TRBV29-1,TGCAGCGTTGATCTGGGCATGAACACTGAAGCTTTCTTT,CSVDLGMNTEAFF
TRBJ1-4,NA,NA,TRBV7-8,TGTGCCAGCAGCTTAGATAGCGCCCTAGGGAACGAAAAACTGTTTTTT,CASSLDSALGNEKLFF
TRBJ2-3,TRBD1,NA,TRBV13,TGTGCCAGCAGCTCACAACCGGGACAGCGAGACACAGATACGCAGTATTTT,CASSSQPGQRDTDTQYF
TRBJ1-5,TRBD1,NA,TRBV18,TGTGCCAGCTCACGGACAGGGAGGAGGGATAGCAATCAGCCCCAGCATTTT,CASSRTGRRDSNQPQHF
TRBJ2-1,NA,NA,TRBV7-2,TGTGCCAGCAGCTTGGACAGACCACCTATCTACAATGAGCAGTTCTTC,CASSLDRPPIYNEQFF
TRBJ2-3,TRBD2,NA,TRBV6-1,TGTGCCAGCAATTTCCGGCGGGGGGGCGTTGATACGCAGTATTTT,CASNFRRGGVDTQYF
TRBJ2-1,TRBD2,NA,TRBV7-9,TGTGCCAGCGGTCCAGCGGGGTACAATGAGCAGTTCTTC,CASGPAGYNEQFF
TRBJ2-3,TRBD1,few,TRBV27,TGTGCCAGCAGTCCATCAGGGGGTCGTACAGGGGATACGCAGTATTTT,CASSPSGGRTGDTQYF
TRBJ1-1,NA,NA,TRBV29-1,TGCAGCACGTCAGAGGGGGGGACTGAAGCTTTCTTT,CSTSEGGTEAFF
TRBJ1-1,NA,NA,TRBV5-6,TGTGCCAGCAGCTTGCCCTTGGATGGCGGGGGCACTGAAGCTTTCTTT,CASSLPLDGGGTEAFF
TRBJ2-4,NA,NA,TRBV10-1,TGCGCCAGCAGTGATTCGGGGAACGGGATAGCCAAAAACATTCAGTACTTC,CASSDSGNGIAKNIQYF
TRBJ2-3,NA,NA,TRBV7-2,TGTGCCAGCAGCTTATGGGGCGGGGGCACAGATACGCAGTATTTT,CASSLWGGGTDTQYF